Listed here are 18 T cell receptor beta chains from one sample, sequenced in a study of cytomegalovirus exposure and HLA in healthy donors. It was with 60 Vbeta and 13 Jbeta primers that the PCR ran. Data came from immunoSEQ multiplex PCR; TCRdb stores just in-frame clones and leaves some out. The data contain some 150,000 clones, roughly four fifths of them singletons. The specimen sequenced was PBMCs. The receptors were sampled from a man aged 35 to 55 in good health and CMV-seropositive.

This CDR3 is CASSLGQGLNQPQHF. The CDR3, as DNA: TGTGCCAGCAGTCTGGGACAGGGGTTAAATCAGCCCCAGCATTTT. This chain uses TRBV27 with TRBJ1-5; 10 bases are shared with TRBD1. CDR1 is MNHEY, CDR2 SMNVEV, per germline (reference sequence). With 5 bases clipped from V and 4 bases from J, the junction kept 5 bases outside the gene matches. The CDR3 loop spans 15 amino acids.

This clone showed up just once. J is TRBJ1-6 and V is TRBV11-1; D is undetermined. Germline assignment: CDR1 SGHAT and CDR2 FQDESV (reference sequence). The CDR3 consists of 14 residues. Trimming pared 6 bases from V and 5 bases from J, leaving 11 bases between. DNA for the CDR3: TGTGCCAGCAGTCGTACAGCAGATAATTCACCCCTCCACTTT. Encoded protein: CASSRTADNSPLHF.

V usage is TRBV29-1 and J usage is TRBJ2-1, with D maybe TRBD1 (5 bases). The V end was cut by 4 bases, the J end by 2 bases, with 6 bases between. Germline V gene lookup returns CDR1 SQVTM and CDR2 ANQGSEA. CDR3 size: 12 residues. CDR3 DNA: TGCAGCGTTGGGACAACCTACAATGAGCAGTTCTTC. The encoded protein is CSVGTTYNEQFF.

The chain carries TRBV18 and TRBJ2-7; possible D gene TRBD2, 5 bases. Germline CDR1 is KGHSH and CDR2 is LQKENI. This CDR3 is built from 16 residues. Trimming left V 0 bases short and J 6 bases short, with 18 bases between. The CDR3 sequence is CASSPPGTWERLEQYF. CDR3 DNA: TGTGCCAGCTCACCACCTGGCACCTGGGAGAGGCTCGAGCAGTACTTC.

As for this clone: An end of the junction differs from the germline gene, which may be a read error. The CDR3 bases are TGTGCCAGCAGTTCTATCGACAGGGTGGGCTTT. Translated, it gives CASSSIDRVGF. The V gene is TRBV28, the J gene TRBJ1-4; 7 bases match TRBD1. Germline assignment: CDR1 MDHEN and CDR2 SYDVKM. The CDR3 is 11 amino acids.

This clone was counted a single time. This chain connects TRBV7-8 to TRBJ1-1, with TRBD1 identical over 12 bases. V shed 2 bases, J shed 7 bases, and the junction held 8 bases outside the gene matches. Germline V lookup: CDR1 SGHVS, CDR2 FQNEAQ. The CDR3 runs to 16 residues. Here the CDR3 reads CASSLIRDRGQGEAFF. The CDR3 bases are TGTGCCAGCAGCTTAATTCGGGACAGGGGGCAGGGTGAAGCTTTCTTT.

This rearrangement joins TRBV13 to TRBJ2-3, with D perhaps matching TRBD2 (5 bases). Trimming took off 5 bases at V and 3 bases at J, with 21 bases between the two ends. This CDR3 is built from 17 residues. CDR1 is PRHDT and CDR2 is FYEKMQ in the germline V gene (reference sequence). The CDR3 sequence: CASSSFYMGEETDTQYF. The CDR3 DNA is TGTGCCAGCAGCAGTTTTTACATGGGAGAGGAGACAGATACGCAGTATTTT.

This clone appeared a single time. The V gene is TRBV9, the J gene TRBJ2-7; the D gene is possibly TRBD1 (6 bases). V gave up 0 bases and J gave up 0 bases, with 7 bases separating them. The CDR3 extends over 14 amino acids. Germline assignment: CDR1 SGDLS and CDR2 YYNGEE. The CDR3 spells CASSVEGDSYEQYF. DNA of the CDR3: TGTGCCAGCAGCGTAGAGGGGGACTCCTACGAGCAGTACTTC.

The chain couples TRBV6-4 to TRBJ2-5, with D perhaps matching TRBD2 (5 bases). The CDR3 contains 18 residues. Germline V CDR1 and CDR2: MRHNA, SNTAGT. Trimming shortened V by 0 bases and J by 1 base, and 18 bases separated the two germline ends. DNA for the CDR3: TGTGCCAGCAGTGACTCGGGCCGGGCGGGCAGGCTCCAAGAGACCCAGTACTTC. Encoded protein: CASSDSGRAGRLQETQYF.

The chain has TRBV7-2 and TRBJ1-2; maybe TRBD1 (5 bases). Germline loops: CDR1 SGHTA, CDR2 FQGNSA. The CDR3 is 15 residues long. The V end was cut by 1 base, the J end by 6 bases, with 15 bases between. CDR3 sequence reads: CASSLVPRVVDGYTF. CDR3 coding DNA: TGTGCCAGCAGCTTAGTGCCCAGGGTGGTCGATGGCTACACCTTC.

This chain connects TRBV5-1 to TRBJ1-2; 8 bases match TRBD1. The CDR3 runs 15 residues. The junction had 7 bases not matched to a gene; V was cut back by 4 bases and J by 2 bases. Germline CDR1 and CDR2: SGHRS and YFSETQ. The CDR3 loop is CASSLIRGPNYGYTF. CDR3 in DNA: TGCGCCAGCAGCCTAATCAGGGGGCCAAACTATGGCTACACCTTC.

This clone was seen a few times. The V and J genes are TRBV5-4 and TRBJ2-1, with a tentative D call TRBD2 (6 bases). The germline V and J ends were trimmed by 4 bases and 5 bases, with 19 bases remaining between them. Germline CDR1 reads SGHNT; CDR2 reads YYREEE (reference sequence). This CDR3 spans 16 amino acids. DNA of the CDR3: TGTGCCAGCAGCCGGACGCTTAGCGGAGGCAACAATGAGCAGTTCTTC. Protein product: CASSRTLSGGNNEQFF. Supplemented by reference TRBV5-4 and TRBJ2-1, the full variable domain reads ETGVTQSPTHLIKTRGQQVTLRCSSQSGHNTVSWYQQALGQGPQFIFQYYREEENGRGNFPPRFSGLQFPNYSSELNVNALELDDSALYLCASSRTLSGGNNEQFFGPGTRLTVL.

This clone came up once. The chain has TRBV7-9 and TRBJ2-1; D might be TRBD1 (5 bases). The CDR3 is 15 residues long. Germline V gene data show CDR1 as SEHNR and CDR2 as FQNEAQ (reference sequence). V lost 2 bases and J lost 8, with 16 bases in between. The CDR3 loop reads CASSLLPGSVDEQFF. CDR3 coding DNA: TGTGCCAGCAGCTTATTGCCAGGGTCAGTCGATGAGCAGTTCTTC.

This rearrangement joins TRBV19 to TRBJ1-4; possibly TRBD1 for D (5 bases). The V and J ends lost 9 bases and 4 bases respectively, with 15 bases between them. The CDR3 spans 14 residues. Germline values: CDR1 LNHDA, CDR2 SQIVND (reference sequence). The CDR3 sequence: CASSGGSVNEKLFF. The CDR3 bases are TGTGCCAGCTCTGGGGGGTCGGTTAATGAAAAACTGTTTTTT.

The table lists this clone with a few counts. This chain links TRBV28 with TRBJ2-6; 10 nucleotides align to TRBD2. The germline V gene has CDR1 MDHEN and CDR2 SYDVKM. Germline trimming cut 4 bases from V and 1 base from J; bases unmatched to any gene: 4. This CDR3 spans 17 amino acids. The CDR3 DNA reads as TGTGCCAGCAGTTCCCCGACTAGCGGGTCTGGGGCCAACGTCCTGACTTTC. Translating it yields CASSSPTSGSGANVLTF.

This clone was counted between two and nine times. The chain recombines TRBV2 with TRBJ2-7, with TRBD2 matching over 10 bases. The CDR3 has 15 residues. Germline CDR1 reads SNHLY; CDR2 reads FYNNEI. With V trimmed by 5 bases and J by 6 bases, 10 bases remained unmatched. This CDR3 reads CASSSQLAGLGEQYF. The CDR3 bases are TGTGCCAGCAGTTCGCAACTAGCGGGGCTCGGCGAGCAGTACTTC.

V gene TRBV14 combines with J gene TRBJ2-5, with a possible D match to TRBD1 (5 bases). The last part of the DNA fits TRBJ2-7 better; the J call may be wrong. Germline V gives CDR1 SGHDN, CDR2 FVKESK. The CDR3 contains 12 residues. CDR3 loop: CASSPGAYEQYF. In nucleotides, the CDR3 is TGTGCCAGCAGCCCTGGGGCATACGAGCAGTACTTC.

The V and J genes are TRBV27 and TRBJ2-5, with 10 nucleotides matching TRBD1. CDR3 length: 14 amino acids. In germline, CDR1 is MNHEY, CDR2 SMNVEV (reference sequence). The ends lost 6 bases at V and 3 bases at J; junction bases unmatched: 4. CDR3: CASSSGTGEETQYF. For the CDR3, the DNA is TGTGCCAGCAGCTCCGGGACAGGGGAAGAGACCCAGTACTTC.